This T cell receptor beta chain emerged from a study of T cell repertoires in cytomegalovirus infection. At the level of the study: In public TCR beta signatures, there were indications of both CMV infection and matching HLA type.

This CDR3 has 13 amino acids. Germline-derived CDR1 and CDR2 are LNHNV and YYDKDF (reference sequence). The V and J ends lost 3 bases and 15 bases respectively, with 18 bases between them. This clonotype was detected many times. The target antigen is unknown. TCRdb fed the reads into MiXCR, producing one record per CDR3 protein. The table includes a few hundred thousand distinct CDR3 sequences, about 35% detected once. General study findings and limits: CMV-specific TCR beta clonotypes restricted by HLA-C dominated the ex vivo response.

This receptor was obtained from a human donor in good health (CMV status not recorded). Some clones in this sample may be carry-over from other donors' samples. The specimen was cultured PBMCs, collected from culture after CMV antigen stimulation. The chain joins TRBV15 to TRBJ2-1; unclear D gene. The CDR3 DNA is TGTGCCACCAGCAGGGACCTGGAGTCCTCCCCGTTCTTC. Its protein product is CATSRDLESSPFF.